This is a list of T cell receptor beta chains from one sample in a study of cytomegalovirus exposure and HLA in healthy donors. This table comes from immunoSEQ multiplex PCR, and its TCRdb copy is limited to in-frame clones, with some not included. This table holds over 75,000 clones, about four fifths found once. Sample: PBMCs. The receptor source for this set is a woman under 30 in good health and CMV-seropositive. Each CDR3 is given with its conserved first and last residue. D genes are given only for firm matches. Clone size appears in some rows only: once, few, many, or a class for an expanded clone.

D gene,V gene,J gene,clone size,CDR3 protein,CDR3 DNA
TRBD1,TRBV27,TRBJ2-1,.,CASRRGLSYNEQFF,TGTGCCAGCAGGAGGGGGCTTTCGTACAATGAGCAGTTCTTC
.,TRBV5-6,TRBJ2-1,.,CASSSLASYLFSYNEQFF,TGTGCCAGCAGCTCCCTCGCTAGCTACCTTTTCTCCTACAATGAGCAGTTCTTC
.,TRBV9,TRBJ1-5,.,CASSVGDSGQPQHF,TGTGCCAGCAGCGTAGGTGACAGTGGGCAGCCCCAGCATTTT
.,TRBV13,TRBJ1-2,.,CASSLGIGRNGYTF,TGTGCCAGCAGCTTAGGTATTGGCAGAAATGGCTACACCTTC
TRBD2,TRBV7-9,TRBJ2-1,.,CASSGRPSGRVENEQFF,TGTGCCAGCAGCGGCAGGCCTAGCGGGAGAGTGGAGAATGAGCAGTTCTTC
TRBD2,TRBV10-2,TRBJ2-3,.,CASSEQFGGGTSTDTQYF,TGCGCCAGCAGTGAGCAATTTGGCGGGGGTACCTCCACAGATACGCAGTATTTT
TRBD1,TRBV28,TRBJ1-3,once,CASAPGTASGNTIYF,TGTGCCAGCGCCCCCGGGACAGCTTCTGGAAACACCATATATTTT
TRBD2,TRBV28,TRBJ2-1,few,CASSLRPSGSTNEQFF,TGTGCCAGCAGTTTAAGGCCTAGCGGGAGTACAAATGAGCAGTTCTTC
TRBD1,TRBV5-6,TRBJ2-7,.,CASSLGTGTYEQYF,TGTGCCAGCAGCTTGGGGACAGGGACCTACGAGCAGTACTTC
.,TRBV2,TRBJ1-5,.,CASSAVQGRIQSNQPQHF,TGTGCCAGCAGTGCGGTTCAGGGCAGGATTCAAAGCAATCAGCCCCAGCATTTT
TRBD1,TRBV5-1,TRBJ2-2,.,CASSSTGNIVDTGELFF,TGCGCCAGCAGCTCGACAGGGAATATTGTGGACACCGGGGAGCTGTTTTTT
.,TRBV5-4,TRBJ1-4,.,CASSPRIGDEKLFF,TGTGCCAGCAGCCCTAGGATAGGCGACGAAAAACTGTTTTTT
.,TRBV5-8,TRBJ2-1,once,CASNGRDRRSYNEQFF,TGTGCCAGCAACGGCCGAGACAGACGCTCCTACAATGAGCAGTTCTTC
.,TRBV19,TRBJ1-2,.,CASSRRPGSGGGYTF,TGTGCCAGTAGTAGACGACCGGGGAGCGGCGGTGGCTACACCTTC
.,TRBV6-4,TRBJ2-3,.,CASSDSREGSSTDTQYF,TGTGCCAGCAGTGACTCTCGTGAGGGTTCTAGCACAGATACGCAGTATTTT
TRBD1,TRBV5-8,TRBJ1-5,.,CASSPRTGKGPQPQHF,TGTGCCAGCAGCCCCCGGACAGGGAAGGGCCCCCAGCCCCAGCATTTT
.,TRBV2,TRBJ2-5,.,CASSESREETQYF,TGTGCCAGCAGTGAGTCGAGGGAAGAGACCCAGTACTTC
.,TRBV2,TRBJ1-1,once,CASLKRQVGTEAFF,TGTGCCAGCTTGAAACGACAGGTGGGCACTGAAGCTTTCTTT
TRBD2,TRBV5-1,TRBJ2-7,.,CASSITSGGAYEQYF,TGCGCCAGCAGCATAACTAGCGGGGGGGCTTACGAGCAGTACTTC
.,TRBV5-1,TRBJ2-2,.,CASSLDLTGELFF,TGCGCCAGCAGCTTGGACTTGACCGGGGAGCTGTTTTTT
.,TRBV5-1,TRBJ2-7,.,CASSLVEGAYYEQYF,TGCGCCAGCAGCTTGGTTGAGGGAGCTTACTACGAGCAGTACTTC
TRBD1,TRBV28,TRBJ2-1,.,CASSSGDRTYNEQFF,TGTGCCAGCAGTTCCGGGGACAGGACCTACAATGAGCAGTTCTTC
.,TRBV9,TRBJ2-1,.,CASSTYAGPNNEQFF,TGTGCCAGCAGCACTTATGCGGGGCCGAACAATGAGCAGTTCTTC
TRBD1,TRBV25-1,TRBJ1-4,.,CASRMGQSYGKLFF,TGTGCCAGCAGAATGGGACAGAGTTACGGAAAACTGTTTTTT
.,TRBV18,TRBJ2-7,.,CASSPAGTYEQYF,TGTGCCAGCTCACCAGCGGGTACCTACGAGCAGTACTTC
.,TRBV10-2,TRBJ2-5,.,CASSESMVRANF,TGCGCCAGCAGTGAGTCGATGGTCAGGGCGAACTTC
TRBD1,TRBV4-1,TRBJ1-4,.,CASSQDWDRAGEKLFF,TGCGCCAGCAGCCAAGACTGGGACAGGGCGGGAGAAAAACTGTTTTTT
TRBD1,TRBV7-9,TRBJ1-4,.,CASSVGDRSNEKLFF,TGTGCCAGCAGCGTAGGGGACAGGTCTAATGAAAAACTGTTTTTT
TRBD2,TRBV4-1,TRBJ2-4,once,CASSQETSGYPRYF,TGCGCCAGCAGCCAGGAGACTAGCGGGTACCCCCGGTACTTC
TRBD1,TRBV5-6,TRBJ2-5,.,CASSRQGGETQYF,TGTGCCAGCAGTCGACAGGGGGGGGAGACCCAGTACTTC
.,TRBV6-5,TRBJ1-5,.,CASRVTDRGNQPQHF,TGTGCCAGCAGGGTCACGGACCGAGGGAATCAGCCCCAGCATTTT
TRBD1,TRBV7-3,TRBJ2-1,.,CASSTGTGGFDEQFF,TGTGCCAGCAGCACCGGGACAGGCGGGTTCGATGAGCAGTTCTTC
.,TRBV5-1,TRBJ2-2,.,CASSFGDSNTGELFF,TGCGCCAGCAGCTTTGGGGACTCGAACACCGGGGAGCTGTTTTTT
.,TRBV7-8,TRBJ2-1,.,CASSLGAGLTYNEQFF,TGTGCCAGCAGCTTAGGCGCGGGATTAACCTACAATGAGCAGTTCTTC
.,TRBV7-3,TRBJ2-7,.,CASSVTNSYEQYF,TGTGCCAGCAGCGTAACTAACTCCTACGAGCAGTACTTC
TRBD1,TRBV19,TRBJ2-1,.,CASGQGGYNEQFF,TGTGCCAGCGGACAGGGAGGCTACAATGAGCAGTTCTTC
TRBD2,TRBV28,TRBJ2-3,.,CASSQTSGGTDTQYF,TGTGCCAGCAGTCAAACTAGCGGGGGGACAGATACGCAGTATTTT